This is a list of T cell receptor beta chains from one sample in a study of graft-versus-host responses after intestinal transplantation. TCRdb's table, derived via immunoSEQ multiplex PCR, lists solely in-frame clones and lacks some. The table shows 75,000 to 100,000 clones, with 75% to 95% occurring only once. The material sequenced was PBMCs, taken about 440 days after intestinal transplant. These receptors were obtained from a human patient who received an intestinal transplant, so some T cells may come from the graft donor. Both conserved end residues are part of each CDR3. The D gene is left open where the match is weak. Size tells how often a clone was seen (once, few, many) or the class of an expanded clone, and some rows leave it out.

>15|-|TRBV6-5|-|TRBJ1-2
CASKAGIGSNYGYTF
TGTGCCAGCAAGGCAGGGATAGGGTCTAACTATGGCTACACCTTC
>15|-|TRBV7-3|-|TRBJ1-1
CASSLTRDKNTEAFF
TGTGCCAGCAGCTTAACCCGGGACAAGAACACTGAAGCTTTCTTT
>14|-|TRBV4-1|once|TRBJ2-7
CASSQVGGYYEQYF
TGCGCCAGCAGCCAAGTGGGCGGATACTACGAGCAGTACTTC
>17|-|TRBV7-9|-|TRBJ2-5
CASTPRSGFLPRETQYF
TGTGCCAGCACCCCACGTTCGGGTTTTCTCCCAAGGGAGACCCAGTACTTC
>16|TRBD2|TRBV7-9|-|TRBJ2-1
CASSLGLAGGWDEQFF
TGTGCCAGCAGCTTGGGACTAGCGGGGGGTTGGGATGAGCAGTTCTTC
>18|TRBD1|TRBV7-2|-|TRBJ1-5
CASSMHPGQGATRQPQHF
TGTGCCAGCAGCATGCATCCGGGACAGGGGGCGACCCGTCAGCCCCAGCATTTT
>15|-|TRBV7-9|-|TRBJ2-7
CASSPRNGRYYEQYF
TGTGCCAGCAGCCCCCGGAATGGACGGTACTACGAGCAGTACTTC
>12|-|TRBV5-1|-|TRBJ2-7
CASSSGSYEQYF
TGCGCCAGCAGCTCCGGTAGTTACGAGCAGTACTTC
>13|-|TRBV27|once|TRBJ2-7
CASRSGGEDEQYF
TGTGCCAGCAGATCAGGGGGGGAGGACGAGCAGTACTTC
>16|TRBD1|TRBV27|-|TRBJ2-3
CASSPFDRGHADTQYF
TGTGCCAGCAGTCCCTTCGACAGGGGGCACGCAGATACGCAGTATTTT
>13|-|TRBV6-5|-|TRBJ1-2
CASTAGGAYGYTF
TGTGCCAGCACCGCGGGGGGGGCGTATGGCTACACCTTC
>15|TRBD2|TRBV6-9|many|TRBJ2-2
CASTRFGGDTGELFF
TGTGCCAGCACGAGATTTGGGGGGGACACCGGGGAGCTGTTTTTT
>13|-|TRBV6-5|-|TRBJ2-7
CASSYLSGSEQYF
TGTGCCAGCAGTTATCTCTCGGGTTCGGAGCAGTACTTC
>13|-|TRBV5-1|-|TRBJ2-3
CASSPGITDTQYF
TGCGCCAGCAGCCCAGGGATCACAGATACGCAGTATTTT
>11|-|TRBV7-9|-|TRBJ2-6
CAGAGANVLTF
TGTGCCGGAGCTGGGGCCAACGTCCTGACTTTC
>14|-|TRBV27|-|TRBJ1-1
CASSLSAGWTEAFF
TGTGCCAGCAGTTTATCCGCGGGTTGGACTGAAGCTTTCTTT